This TCR beta chain is from a study of OX40 agonist ivuxolimab in advanced cancers. Study in general: A male proportion of over 70% was recorded, with mean age approximately 57 years and range roughly 23 to 79. Partial response was recorded in three patients: one hepatocellular carcinoma and two cutaneous melanoma cases. Overall study findings and caveats: Averaging showed that CD8+ T cells had more expanded clones than CD4+ did.

As to this clone: The antigen is undetermined.

Germline values: CDR1 SGHTA, CDR2 FQGNSA. The CDR3 has 12 amino acids. V was pared by 6 bases and J by 5 bases, with 10 bases between. Samples of blood were obtained at baseline, on cycle 4 day 1, and on cycle 7 day 1. TCRdb keeps only in-frame clones here, not all; method: immunoSEQ multiplex PCR. The sample contains about 65,000 clones, about nine tenths of which appear only once. The starting material was CD4+ or CD8+ T cells sorted from blood, obtained in a trial of the OX40 agonist ivuxolimab. V is TRBV7-2 and J is TRBJ1-2; D gene uncertain. The source is an adult with an advanced solid tumor such as melanoma, head and neck, liver or kidney cancer. This CDR3 is CASSPDLYGYTF. The CDR3 DNA follows: TGTGCCAGCAGTCCCGACTTATATGGCTACACCTTC.